The source of this T cell receptor (beta chain) is a study of shared clonotypes between healthy human individuals. CDR3 size: 14 residues. The V and J ends lost 3 bases and 1 base respectively, with 10 bases between them. The V gene's germline CDR1 is GTSNPN and CDR2 SVGIG (reference sequence). This clone was detected once. Its antigen is not known. TCRdb's table, derived via immunoSEQ multiplex PCR, lists solely in-frame clones and lacks some. This sample yields a few million clones, of which approximately 92% are seen a single time; approximately 1.7% belongs to the top ten. The study's findings and limits: In the sorted subsets, rarefaction showed sequencing was incomplete despite large depth. Generation probability values for non-shared clonotypes were lower than those for clonotypes shared by all four donors.

Only CD45RO-negative cells positively selected for CCR7 counted as naive CD8 cells, so terminally differentiated effector memory CD45RA+ cells were excluded. The chain uses TRBV30 and TRBJ1-3; no clear D gene. The specimen sequenced was naive CD8+ T cells from PBMCs. The clonotype comes from a young man in good health. Some clones in this sample may be carry-over from other donors' samples. CDR3 nucleotide sequence: TGTGCCTGGAGCGTCCCGATATCTGGAAACACCATATATTTT. This encodes CAWSVPISGNTIYF.